What follows is one T cell receptor beta chain and its context. Measured with immunoSEQ multiplex PCR; TCRdb has only the in-frame clones, and not every one. Found here are about 2 million clones, around 95% of them singletons; the top ten hold approximately 0.13%. These data come from a study of shared clonotypes between healthy human individuals. CDR1 MNHEY and CDR2 SVGAGI come from the germline V gene. V dropped 6 bases and J dropped 5; count of bases not matched to a gene: 6. The CDR3 extends over 14 amino acids. The TCR comes from a young man in good health. This sequence joins TRBV6-5 and TRBJ1-1; 10 nucleotides agree with TRBD1. Sequenced material: naive CD4+ T cells sorted from blood. Subset noted: CD45RA+ positively selected. The CDR3 coding sequence is TGTGCCAGCAGGAGACAGGGGGCAAGAACTGAAGCTTTCTTT. Protein sequence: CASRRQGARTEAFF.